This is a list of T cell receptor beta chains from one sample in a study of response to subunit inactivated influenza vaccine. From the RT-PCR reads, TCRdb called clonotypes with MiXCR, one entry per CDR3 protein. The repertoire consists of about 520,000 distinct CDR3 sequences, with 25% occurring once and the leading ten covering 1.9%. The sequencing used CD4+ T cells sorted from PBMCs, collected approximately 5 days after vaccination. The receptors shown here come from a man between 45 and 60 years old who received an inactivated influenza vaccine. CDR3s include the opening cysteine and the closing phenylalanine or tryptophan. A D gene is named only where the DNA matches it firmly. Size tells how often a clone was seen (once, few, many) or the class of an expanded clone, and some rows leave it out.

TGTGCCATCAGCTTAGCGGGAGGCCCCTACGAGCAGTACTTC	CAISLAGGPYEQYF	TRBV10-3	TRBJ2-7	TRBD2	few
TGTGCCAGCAGTCTCGGTCAGGGCGATGGTGAGCAGTTCTTC	CASSLGQGDGEQFF	TRBV12-3/TRBV12-4	TRBJ2-1	.	.
TGTGCCAGCAGCGGGAGACAGGCCGGCTCCTACGAGCAGTACTTC	CASSGRQAGSYEQYF	TRBV5-8	TRBJ2-7	.	once
TGCAGTGCTAGTGAACTAGCGGGACACTACGAGCAGTACTTC	CSASELAGHYEQYF	TRBV20-1	TRBJ2-7	TRBD2	.
TGCGCCAGCAGCTTGGCCCAGGGCGGGGAGCTGTTTTTT	CASSLAQGGELFF	TRBV5-1	TRBJ2-2	.	.
TGTGCCGTAAAGACAGGGGCAATGGCCTCTGAGCAGTTCTTC	CAVKTGAMASEQFF	TRBV10-3	TRBJ2-1	TRBD1	few
TGCAGTGCTAGAGATTGGAGCGGGGGGGCCTCAGATACGCAGTATTTT	CSARDWSGGASDTQYF	TRBV20-1	TRBJ2-3	TRBD2	.
TGTGCCAGCAGCCAAGACCCCTACAATAAGCAGTTCTTC	CASSQDPYNKQFF	TRBV4-2	TRBJ2-1	.	.
TGTGCCACCAGTGAAACAGGGGGCCCGAACACTGAAGCTTTCTTT	CATSETGGPNTEAFF	TRBV24-1	TRBJ1-1	TRBD1	few
TGTGCCAGCAGCTCCACGGGACAGGGGTCAGGAAATGAGCAGTTCTTC	CASSSTGQGSGNEQFF	TRBV7-2	TRBJ2-1	TRBD1	few
TGTGCCAGCAGCTTGAGGAGCGGAGTGGACACAGATACGCAGTATTTT	CASSLRSGVDTDTQYF	TRBV5-5	TRBJ2-3	.	many
TGCAGTGCTAGAGGGAGTGCTAACGCAGGGGATCAGCCCCAGCATTTT	CSARGSANAGDQPQHF	TRBV20-1	TRBJ1-5	.	.
TGCAGTGCTAGAGATACAACTAGCGGCGCGAGGACCCAGTACTTC	CSARDTTSGARTQYF	TRBV20-1	TRBJ2-5	TRBD2	few
TGTGCCAGCAGCTTAGCAAGACAGGGAATTTCACCCCTCCACTTT	CASSLARQGISPLHF	TRBV7-2	TRBJ1-6	TRBD1	.
TGCGCCAGCAGCAACCGGGTTTCTGATAATTCACCCCTCCACTTT	CASSNRVSDNSPLHF	TRBV4-3	TRBJ1-6	.	few
TGCAGTGCTAAGGGGGCGAGCAATCAGCCCCAGCATTTT	CSAKGASNQPQHF	TRBV20-1	TRBJ1-5	TRBD1	many
TGCGCCGGGGAGGTACAGGGCCGTGGCAAGCCCCAGCATTTT	CAGEVQGRGKPQHF	TRBV5-1	TRBJ1-5	.	.
TGCAGTGCCGGGACTAGCGGAGGCTACAATGAGCAGTTCTTC	CSAGTSGGYNEQFF	TRBV20-1	TRBJ2-1	TRBD2	many
TGCGCCAGCAGCCTTCGGACAAACGGGGCTGAAAAACTGTTTTTT	CASSLRTNGAEKLFF	TRBV5-1	TRBJ1-4	.	.
TGCGCCAGCAGCCCCCGGGACTCGGCTAGCACAGATACGCAGTATTTT	CASSPRDSASTDTQYF	TRBV5-1	TRBJ2-3	.	.
TGTGCCAGCAGTTACTCGGGTTGGGGCCAACAAGAGACCCAGTACTTC	CASSYSGWGQQETQYF	TRBV6-5	TRBJ2-5	.	few
TGTGCCACCAGTGACCCTACCGCGACAGGGGGCCGCACAGATACGCAGTATTTT	CATSDPTATGGRTDTQYF	TRBV24-1	TRBJ2-3	TRBD1	few
TGCAGCGTTGAAAAGTACTACGAGCAGTACTTC	CSVEKYYEQYF	TRBV29-1	TRBJ2-7	.	.
TGTGCCAGCAGCCTAAGGACAGGAGTCGCTCCTTACAATGAGCAGTTCTTC	CASSLRTGVAPYNEQFF	TRBV7-3	TRBJ2-1	TRBD1	.
TGCAGCGTTGCGCTGGGTTCAGGGTCCTACGAGCAGTACTTC	CSVALGSGSYEQYF	TRBV29-1	TRBJ2-7	.	.